This passage covers 28 T cell receptor beta chains from one sample sequenced in a study of identical twins (TCRdb year 2016). The method was 5' RACE. Sequencing was carried out with an Illumina HiSeq 2000. TCRdb reanalyzed the raw reads on its own, using fastp at Q25 for trimming and MiXCR for clone calling, and kept in-frame beta chains. Each record represents a unique CDR3 protein, reported with the most common genes and DNA among its rows. Recorded for this sample are 200,000 to 250,000 distinct CDR3 sequences; roughly an eighth of them occurred a single time. The ten largest make up 4% of the sample. This sample also appeared in a second study, on yellow fever vaccine responses in identical twins.

Sequencing was performed on memory (CD45RO+) T cells sorted from blood. What this sample's cell subset or site label stands for: CD45RO+ enriched T cells. All receptors derive from a woman aged 18 to 35 in good health.

This clonotype was found many times. J is TRBJ2-1 and V is TRBV20-1; D may correspond to TRBD1 or TRBD2 (6 bases each). Germline V gene data show CDR1 as DFQATT and CDR2 as SNEGSKA (reference sequence). Trimming took 8 bases from V and 7 from J, leaving 21 bases between them. The CDR3 length is 14 residues. CDR3 in DNA: TGCAGTAAAGTTGTTGGGGGGCAGGGGAATGAGCAGTTCTTC. This codes for CSKVVGGQGNEQFF.

This clonotype has a count of ten or more. The rearrangement uses TRBV12-3 or TRBV12-4 and TRBJ2-1; 10 nucleotides align to TRBD1. This CDR3 is built from 13 residues. V gave up 10 bases and J gave up 5 bases; unmatched junction bases: 5. The CDR3 loop reads CATAGTGDNEQFF. In DNA form, the CDR3 reads TGTGCCACCGCCGGGACAGGGGACAATGAGCAGTTCTTC.

This sequence joins TRBV12-3 or TRBV12-4 and TRBJ2-5, with 10 bases that match TRBD2. With 6 bases clipped from V and 7 bases from J, the junction kept 8 bases outside the gene matches. There are 14 residues in the CDR3. For the CDR3, the DNA is TGTGCCAGCAGAGACTCAGGGACTAGCGCGACCCAGTACTTC. Its protein is CASRDSGTSATQYF.

The CDR3 region is CAWSVQLNEKLFF. The CDR3 DNA sequence: TGTGCCTGGAGTGTACAGCTGAATGAAAAACTGTTTTTT. The rearrangement joins TRBV30 to TRBJ1-4; D call uncertain. The CDR3 length is 13 residues. Germline CDR1 is GTSNPN and CDR2 is SVGIG (reference sequence). The germline V and J ends were trimmed by 0 bases and 5 bases, with 7 bases remaining between them.

This clonotype has more than one count but fewer than ten. The chain carries TRBV6-1 and TRBJ2-1; D is undetermined. This CDR3 spans 14 amino acids. CDR1 is MNHNS, CDR2 SASEGT, per germline. Trimming left V 7 bases short and J 0 bases short, with 10 bases between. The CDR3 DNA follows: TGTGCCAGCACTAGGGAAAGCTCCTACAATGAGCAGTTCTTC. Its protein product is CASTRESSYNEQFF.

The V gene is TRBV5-1, the J gene TRBJ2-1; 11 bases map to TRBD2. CDR3 length: 15 residues. The junction had 9 bases not matched to a gene; V was cut back by 6 bases and J by 7 bases. Germline CDR1 reads SGHRS; CDR2 reads YFSETQ. CDR3 DNA: TGCGCCAGCAAATCCACTAGCGGGAGTGCGAATGAGCAGTTCTTC. It specifies CASKSTSGSANEQFF.

This clonotype was seen more than once but under ten times. The rearrangement uses TRBV7-9 and TRBJ2-1; D is unresolved. From germline, CDR1 is SEHNR and CDR2 FQNEAQ (reference sequence). This CDR3 contains 16 residues. Trimming took off 5 bases at V and 5 bases at J, with 19 bases between the two ends. CDR3 residues: CASSLGRIVSNNEQFF. In DNA form, the CDR3 reads TGTGCCAGCAGCCTCGGACGCATAGTATCCAACAATGAGCAGTTCTTC.

A few counts support this clonotype. The rearrangement joins TRBV5-1 to TRBJ2-1; no definite D call. Trimming shortened V by 4 bases and J by 4 bases, and 9 bases separated the two germline ends. Germline V gene data show CDR1 as SGHRS and CDR2 as YFSETQ. The CDR3 loop spans 13 amino acids. The CDR3 sequence: CASSRIEYNEQFF. Here the CDR3 DNA reads TGCGCCAGCAGCCGCATCGAATACAATGAGCAGTTCTTC.

J is TRBJ1-2 and V is TRBV3-1; D remains ambiguous. The CDR3 covers 14 residues. V was pared by 4 bases and J by 7 bases, with 16 bases between. Germline V gene data show CDR1 as LGHDT and CDR2 as YNNKEL (reference sequence). The CDR3 is CASSRWESSIGYTF. The DNA for the CDR3 is TGTGCCAGCAGCCGGTGGGAAAGTTCGATTGGCTACACCTTC.

This clonotype was counted at least ten times. The chain has TRBV20-1 and TRBJ2-7; 10 nucleotides agree with TRBD1. The V gene's germline CDR1 is DFQATT and CDR2 SNEGSKA (reference sequence). CDR3 length equals 13 residues. The V segment lost 5 bases and the J segment 3 bases; nucleotides outside the gene matches: 4. The CDR3 spells CSAGQGDIYEQYF. CDR3 in DNA: TGCAGTGCTGGACAGGGGGATATCTACGAGCAGTACTTC.

V is TRBV5-1 and J is TRBJ2-5, with D tentatively TRBD1 or TRBD2 (6 bases each). Trimming cost V 0 bases and J 1 base, with 10 bases left between them. The CDR3 covers 15 residues. CDR1 is SGHRS, CDR2 YFSETQ, per germline. This CDR3 is CASSLGPGAQETQYF. CDR3 DNA sequence: TGCGCCAGCAGCTTGGGGCCGGGGGCCCAAGAGACCCAGTACTTC.

The chain employs TRBV29-1 and TRBJ2-7; TRBD1 matches at 12 bases. The CDR3 covers 15 residues. The J segment lost 5 bases and the V segment lost 1 base, leaving 6 bases of the junction unmatched. Germline V gene lookup returns CDR1 SQVTM and CDR2 ANQGSEA. The CDR3 here is CSVEVWGTGGDEQYF. The CDR3 DNA is TGCAGCGTTGAAGTTTGGGGGACAGGGGGCGACGAGCAGTACTTC.

On this clonotype: This clone may be a read error of a much larger clone one base away. V and J are TRBV28 and TRBJ2-7, with D hard to call. Trimming removed 3 bases from V and 5 bases from J, with 17 bases in between. The CDR3 totals 15 residues. Germline V gene sequence: CDR1 MDHEN, CDR2 SYDVKM. In DNA, the CDR3 is TGTGCCAGCAGTTTTAGGGCCAGAAACTTGCACGAGCAGTACTTC. This translates into CASSFRARNLHEQYF.

Only a few counts were recorded for this clonotype. The chain recombines TRBV5-5 with TRBJ2-7; 9 bases agree with TRBD1. Per the germline V gene, CDR1 is SGHKS and CDR2 is YYEKEE (reference sequence). The trim removed 4 bases at V and 6 bases at J, leaving 11 bases unmatched. This CDR3 region has 15 residues. The CDR3: CASSSRSGQGPEQYF. Here the CDR3 DNA reads TGTGCCAGCAGCAGTAGATCGGGACAGGGTCCCGAGCAGTACTTC.

The V gene is TRBV6-1, the J gene TRBJ2-7; D is tentatively TRBD1 or TRBD2 (5 bases each). V shed 6 bases and J shed 4 bases, with 16 bases lying between them. Germline CDR1 MNHNS, CDR2 SASEGT. This CDR3 spans 14 amino acids. CDR3 loop: CASRDGTKKYEQYF. The DNA for the CDR3 is TGTGCCAGCAGAGACGGGACGAAAAAATACGAGCAGTACTTC.

This sequence joins TRBV27 and TRBJ2-4; D is tentatively TRBD1 or TRBD2 (5 bases each). Trimming cost V 5 bases and J 0 bases, with 14 bases left between them. CDR3 size: 16 residues. Germline lookup yields CDR1 MNHEY and CDR2 SMNVEV (reference sequence). The DNA of the CDR3 is TGTGCCAGCAGTCCGCTCCGGGACCTAGCCAAAAACATTCAGTACTTC. This codes for CASSPLRDLAKNIQYF.

This clonotype was counted only a few times. V gene TRBV6-5 combines with J gene TRBJ2-7; 8 nucleotides match TRBD1. The CDR3 length is 16 residues. The V segment lost 2 bases and the J segment 0 bases; nucleotides outside the gene matches: 6. Germline V CDR1 and CDR2: MNHEY, SVGAGI. Here the CDR3 reads CASSYRGQGNSYEQYF. CDR3 DNA sequence: TGTGCCAGCAGTTACCGAGGACAGGGCAACTCCTACGAGCAGTACTTC.

The V and J genes are TRBV3-1 and TRBJ2-5, with D unresolved. Germline assignment: CDR1 LGHDT and CDR2 YNNKEL (reference sequence). V lost 4 bases to trimming and J lost 5 bases, with 14 bases between them. The CDR3 covers 14 residues. The CDR3, as DNA: TGTGCCAGCAGCCCGCGTAGCCAACGGGAGACCCAGTACTTC. Protein product: CASSPRSQRETQYF.

This clonotype was seen many times. The chain carries TRBV12-3 or TRBV12-4 and TRBJ2-2; D possibly corresponds to TRBD1 (5 bases). The CDR3 length is 14 residues. With 3 bases removed from V and 2 bases from J, the gap between germline ends came to 7 bases. DNA of the CDR3: TGTGCCAGCAGTTTCCAGGGCAACACCGGGGAGCTGTTTTTT. Protein: CASSFQGNTGELFF.

The chain links TRBV29-1 to TRBJ2-3; D might be TRBD2 (5 bases). Germline V gene data show CDR1 as SQVTM and CDR2 as ANQGSEA. The CDR3 covers 12 residues. CDR3 in DNA: TGCACCCGGAGGCCCTTGGCAGATACGCAGTATTTT. It translates to CTRRPLADTQYF.

This clonotype has a count of ten or more. V usage is TRBV4-1 and J usage is TRBJ2-5; D assignment may be TRBD1 or TRBD2 (6 bases each). This CDR3 is 15 amino acids long. V was shortened by 0 bases and J by 5 bases, with 13 bases between the two germline ends. Germline CDR1 is MGHRA and CDR2 is YSYEKL. The CDR3 loop reads CASSQERGSGETQYF. The CDR3 bases are TGCGCCAGCAGCCAAGAGAGGGGGAGCGGGGAGACCCAGTACTTC.

This clonotype has just a few counts. J is TRBJ2-6 and V is TRBV7-2, with TRBD1 identical over 10 bases. V gave up 5 bases and J gave up 1 base; unmatched junction bases: 5. This CDR3 is built from 17 residues. CDR1 and CDR2 (germline): SGHTA, FQGNSA. The CDR3 is CASSGTGQGSGANVLTF. CDR3 nucleotide sequence: TGTGCCAGCAGCGGAACGGGACAGGGGTCTGGGGCCAACGTCCTGACTTTC.

The chain recombines TRBV11-2 with TRBJ2-3; 12 positions agree with TRBD1. The junction had 7 bases not matched to a gene; V was cut back by 1 base and J by 5 bases. Germline loops: CDR1 SGHAT, CDR2 FQNNGV. This CDR3 has 17 amino acids. CDR3 coding DNA: TGTGCCAGCAGCTTAGGAAGGGGGACAGGGGGCAGAGATACGCAGTATTTT. Amino acids: CASSLGRGTGGRDTQYF.

This clonotype was counted a few times. The rearrangement joins TRBV27 to TRBJ2-1; possibly TRBD2 for D (6 bases). This CDR3 is 16 amino acids long. Germline V gives CDR1 MNHEY, CDR2 SMNVEV (reference sequence). Trimming took 4 bases from V and 1 from J, leaving 14 bases between them. The CDR3 region has the DNA TGTGCCAGCAGTTCAAGGGCGGGGCATTCCTACAATGAGCAGTTCTTC. Translated, it gives CASSSRAGHSYNEQFF.

This clonotype was observed many times. The chain joins TRBV6-2 or TRBV6-3 to TRBJ1-5; D gene unclear. The CDR3 runs to 13 residues. Between the trimmed V and J ends, which lost 6 bases and 3 bases, there was a span of 9 bases. The germline V gene encodes CDR1 MNHEY and CDR2 SVGEGT. The CDR3, as DNA: TGTGCCAGCAGACCAGGATTCAATCAGCCCCAGCATTTT. Amino acid sequence: CASRPGFNQPQHF.

A few counts support this clonotype. The chain combines TRBV5-1 with TRBJ2-1; 10 positions agree with TRBD2. The CDR3 has 15 residues. Looked up from germline, CDR1 is SGHRS and CDR2 is YFSETQ. Trimming took 4 bases from V and 12 from J; bases not matched to a gene: 13. CDR3 region: CASSPGLAGVGTQFF. CDR3 sequence (DNA): TGCGCCAGCAGCCCCGGGCTAGCGGGGGTAGGAACGCAGTTCTTC.

The table lists this clonotype with a few counts. V gene TRBV20-1 combines with J gene TRBJ2-4; 7 nucleotides match TRBD2. The CDR3 extends over 22 amino acids. With 0 bases clipped from V and 0 bases from J, the junction kept 23 bases outside the gene matches. CDR1 is DFQATT, CDR2 SNEGSKA, per germline (reference sequence). CDR3 residues: CSARDFGTPWGGRGLAKNIQYF. The DNA of the CDR3 is TGCAGTGCTAGAGATTTTGGGACTCCCTGGGGGGGACGCGGGCTAGCCAAAAACATTCAGTACTTC.

J is TRBJ1-5 and V is TRBV19; no firm D call. This CDR3 is 16 amino acids long. V was shortened by 4 bases and J by 2 bases, with 15 bases between the two germline ends. From germline, CDR1 is LNHDA and CDR2 SQIVND (reference sequence). CDR3 in amino acids: CASSTLSGAGNQPQHF. The DNA of the CDR3 is TGTGCCAGTAGTACTCTATCGGGCGCGGGCAATCAGCCCCAGCATTTT.